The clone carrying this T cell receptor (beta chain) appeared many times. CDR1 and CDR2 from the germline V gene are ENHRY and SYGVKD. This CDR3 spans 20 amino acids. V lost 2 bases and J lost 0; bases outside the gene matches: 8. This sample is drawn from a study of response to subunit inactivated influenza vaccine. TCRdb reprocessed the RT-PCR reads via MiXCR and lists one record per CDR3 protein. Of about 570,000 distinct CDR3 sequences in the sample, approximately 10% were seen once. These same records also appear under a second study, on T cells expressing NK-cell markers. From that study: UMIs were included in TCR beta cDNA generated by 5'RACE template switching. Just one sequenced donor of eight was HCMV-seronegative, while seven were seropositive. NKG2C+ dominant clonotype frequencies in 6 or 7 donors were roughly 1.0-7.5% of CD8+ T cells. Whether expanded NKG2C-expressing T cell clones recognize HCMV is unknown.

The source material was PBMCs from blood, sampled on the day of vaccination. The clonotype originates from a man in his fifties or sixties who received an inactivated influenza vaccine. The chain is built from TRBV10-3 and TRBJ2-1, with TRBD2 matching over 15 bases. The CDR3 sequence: CAISEPGLAGGPSSYNEQFF. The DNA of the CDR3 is TGTGCCATCAGTGAGCCTGGACTAGCGGGAGGGCCGAGCTCCTACAATGAGCAGTTCTTC.